A selection of T cell receptor beta chains follows, all from one sample in a study of technical replicates of blood from several donors. Sequencing used immunoSEQ multiplex PCR; TCRdb keeps in-frame clones, though not all of them. The sample carries some 78,000 clones, approximately 93% recorded once. Sequenced: T cells isolated from PBMCs. These receptors all come from a human donor in good health. The CDR3 runs from the conserved cysteine through the conserved F or W. D genes are given only for firm matches. Clone sizes are given selectively: once, few, many, or a class where the clone is expanded.

clone size,D gene,J gene,V gene,CDR3 DNA,CDR3 protein
-,-,TRBJ2-5,TRBV5-1,TGCGCCAGCAGCTTTACAGGGAGCGGCGAGACCCAGTACTTC,CASSFTGSGETQYF
-,TRBD1,TRBJ2-5,TRBV28,TGTGCCAGCAGTTTAACTCCGGGACAGGCACAAGAGACCCAGTACTTC,CASSLTPGQAQETQYF
-,-,TRBJ2-7,TRBV6-6,TGTGCCAGCAGTTACAACGGCGGCGAGCAGTACTTC,CASSYNGGEQYF
-,-,TRBJ2-1,TRBV14,TGTGCCAGCAGCCGTACTAGCTACAATGAGCAGTTCTTC,CASSRTSYNEQFF
-,-,TRBJ1-2,TRBV27,TGTGCCAGCAGTTTAATGGGGGGAGGAGATGGCTACACCTTC,CASSLMGGGDGYTF
-,-,TRBJ2-7,TRBV4-2,TGTGCCAGCAGCCAACCGATAGCGACTCGAGGAGAGTCCTACGAGCAGTACTTC,CASSQPIATRGESYEQYF
-,TRBD2,TRBJ2-1,TRBV7-9,TGTGCCAATCGAGCGGGAGAGTTCTTC,CANRAGEFF
-,-,TRBJ1-3,TRBV6-1,TGTGCCAGCAGTGGTTCACATCAGTTCTCTGGAAACACCATATATTTT,CASSGSHQFSGNTIYF
-,TRBD2,TRBJ2-3,TRBV2,TGTGCCAGCAGGACGGGACTAGAGCTCCCAGATACGCAGTATTTT,CASRTGLELPDTQYF
-,TRBD1,TRBJ1-2,TRBV9,TGTGCCAGCAGCGTAGGACAGGGTAACTATGGCTACACCTTC,CASSVGQGNYGYTF
-,TRBD1,TRBJ2-7,TRBV6-5,TGTGCCAGCACGGACACCGGGACAGGCATCTACGAGCAGTACTTC,CASTDTGTGIYEQYF
-,TRBD2,TRBJ2-7,TRBV5-6,TGTGCCAGCAGCTTCAACACCGGGAGGCCCCTGCAGTACTTC,CASSFNTGRPLQYF
-,-,TRBJ2-2,TRBV4-1,TGCGCCAGCAGCCAAGTTACTAGCACGACCGGGGAGCTGTTTTTT,CASSQVTSTTGELFF
once,-,TRBJ1-2,TRBV5-5,TGTGCCAGCAGCTCCACTACAGGGAGAACCTCCTATGGCTACACCTTC,CASSSTTGRTSYGYTF
-,-,TRBJ1-1,TRBV4-1,TGCGCCAGCAGCCATGGACAGTTTGCGAACACTGAAGCTTTCTTT,CASSHGQFANTEAFF
-,TRBD1,TRBJ2-7,TRBV30,TGTGCCTGGAGTTCAGGGACAGGGGACGAGCAGTACTTC,CAWSSGTGDEQYF
-,TRBD2,TRBJ2-2,TRBV27,TGTGCCAGCAGGTCGCTTTGGCTAGCGGGAGGGCAAGGCCCCGGGGAGCTGTTTTTT,CASRSLWLAGGQGPGELFF
-,-,TRBJ2-7,TRBV19,TGTGCCGTCTCCACCGGAGAATCGGACGAGCAGTACTTC,CAVSTGESDEQYF
-,TRBD2,TRBJ2-1,TRBV6-5,TGTGCCAGCAGTTACTCGCAGGGACTAGCAAATGAGCAGTTCTTC,CASSYSQGLANEQFF
-,-,TRBJ2-7,TRBV6-4,TGTGCCAGCAGCCCTATAGGGGGAAGCTCCTACGAGCAGTACTTC,CASSPIGGSSYEQYF
-,TRBD2,TRBJ2-1,TRBV7-9,TGTGCCAGCCGAGGCCCACTAGCGGGAGTATTACGGAATGAGCAGTTCTTC,CASRGPLAGVLRNEQFF
-,-,TRBJ2-7,TRBV9,TGTGCCAGCAGCGTACAAGGTGGGAGCTCCTACGAGCAGTACTTC,CASSVQGGSSYEQYF
-,-,TRBJ2-7,TRBV11-2,TGTGCCAGCAGCCCACGACCGGGGTCCGTATACGAGCAGTACTTC,CASSPRPGSVYEQYF
-,-,TRBJ2-7,TRBV6-1,TGTGCCAGCAGTGAGCCAGTCTCCTACGAGCAGTACTTC,CASSEPVSYEQYF
-,-,TRBJ2-7,TRBV30,TGTGCCTGGACCGGAGAGTACGAGCAGTACTTC,CAWTGEYEQYF
-,-,TRBJ1-3,TRBV5-1,TGCGCCAGCAGCTTGGCCGGCCAGGTCTCTGGAAACACCATATATTTT,CASSLAGQVSGNTIYF
-,-,TRBJ1-3,TRBV7-9,TGTGCCAGCAGCTTAGCTGGCCCCAGGATCTCTGGAAACACCATATATTTT,CASSLAGPRISGNTIYF
-,TRBD2,TRBJ2-7,TRBV30,TGTGCCTGGAGTCGGGCTAGCGGGATATACGAGCAGTACTTC,CAWSRASGIYEQYF
-,-,TRBJ1-2,TRBV28,TGTGCCAGCAGTTTCGGACAGACTCCTAACTATGGCTACACCTTC,CASSFGQTPNYGYTF
once,TRBD2,TRBJ2-7,TRBV7-2,TGTGCCAGCAGCTTAGGGTCTGGTAGCGGGAGGGGACCTCCCTACGAGCAGTACTTC,CASSLGSGSGRGPPYEQYF
-,TRBD1,TRBJ2-1,TRBV28,TGTGCCAGCAGCAGCCCCCGGGACAGTCCCTACAATGAGCAGTTCTTC,CASSSPRDSPYNEQFF
once,-,TRBJ2-7,TRBV7-9,TGTGCCAGCAGGCGGGACAGCGAAATCTACGAGCAGTACTTC,CASRRDSEIYEQYF
-,TRBD2,TRBJ2-2,TRBV2,TGTGCCAGCAGTGAAGGACTAGCGGACACCGGGGAGCTGTTTTTT,CASSEGLADTGELFF